This T cell receptor (beta chain) is drawn from a study of post-analysis software for immune sequencing data (dated by TCRdb to between 2014 and 2017). The study in broad terms: Recorded disease courses included relapsing-remitting, secondary progressive and progressive-relapsing multiple sclerosis, with some patients lacking subtype annotation. The patient repertoires were compared against roughly 12 previously published healthy control repertoires obtained from donors aged about 6 to 28 years. A subset of samples was prepared in parallel using single-end sample barcoding, then pooled and co-amplified after Illumina adapter ligation.

V and J are truncated by 6 bases and 1 base respectively, leaving an intervening sequence of 11 bases. The CDR3 numbers 14 residues from cysteine through phenylalanine. The read is trimmed to its CDR3 DNA, 42 bases read in frame from base 1. CDR1 and CDR2, looked up from the germline V gene, are KGHSH and LQKENI. To demonstrate the VDJtools post-analysis software, TCR beta repertoires were profiled from the peripheral blood of about 13 young patients with multiple sclerosis. Multiple sclerosis patients were children and adolescents aged roughly 6 to 17 years. Library construction relied on PCR. The reads were generated on an Illumina HiSeq 2500. To reduce PCR and sequencing biases, unique molecular identifiers were incorporated into the TCR beta cDNA libraries. Approximately 500,000 cDNA molecules were obtained for every 1 to 10 million input T cells, so each molecule roughly corresponded to one T cell. The patient libraries were prepared and sequenced with the same protocol used for the earlier healthy control dataset. Within a given batch, samples were prepared together, multiplexed and sequenced on the same HiSeq lane. From the authors' description of their analysis: MIGEC handled the raw barcoded reads, throwing out single-read molecular identifier groups before consensus assembly and CDR3 extraction. Clonotype tables were post-analysed with VDJtools, and diversity was normalized by down-sampling all datasets to the smallest sample size. Repertoire overlap clustering matched CDR3 amino acid but not nucleotide sequences to correct batch-related cross-sample contamination. The public reads were quality trimmed at Q25 with fastp and then assembled into clones with MiXCR by TCRdb, keeping productive beta chains. Entries are consolidated by CDR3 protein sequence, retaining the most common genes and DNA. Clone size and V and J calls follow TCRdb, not the original study. This sample has about 800,000 distinct CDR3 sequences in its table, and around 27% of those were observed once. Roughly 0.53% of the sample comes from the top ten.

What the authors observed across the whole study: Significantly higher frequencies in patients than in controls were found for five or six TRBV segments, including TRBV5-6, TRBV5-1 and TRBV20-1. Multiple sclerosis patients had significantly lower normalized Chao1 diversity than controls, a result that suggests substantial peripheral T-cell clonal expansion. Strong co-clustering of samples prepared in the same batch was shown by direct clustering with F measure, prompting a batch-effect correction. The control group was slightly older than the multiple sclerosis patient group.

To note about this clonotype: Its antigen is currently not known. There are no base qualities to consult, and no much larger clone falls within one base.

The material sequenced was blood. Rearrangement joined TRBV18 to TRBJ2-3; confidence is insufficient to name the D gene. The sequence came from a girl between 5 and 17 years old with multiple sclerosis. The CDR3 region reads CASSPGIGTDTQYF. The DNA sequence is given as TGTGCCAGCTCCCCGGGCATCGGCACAGATACGCAGTATTTT.